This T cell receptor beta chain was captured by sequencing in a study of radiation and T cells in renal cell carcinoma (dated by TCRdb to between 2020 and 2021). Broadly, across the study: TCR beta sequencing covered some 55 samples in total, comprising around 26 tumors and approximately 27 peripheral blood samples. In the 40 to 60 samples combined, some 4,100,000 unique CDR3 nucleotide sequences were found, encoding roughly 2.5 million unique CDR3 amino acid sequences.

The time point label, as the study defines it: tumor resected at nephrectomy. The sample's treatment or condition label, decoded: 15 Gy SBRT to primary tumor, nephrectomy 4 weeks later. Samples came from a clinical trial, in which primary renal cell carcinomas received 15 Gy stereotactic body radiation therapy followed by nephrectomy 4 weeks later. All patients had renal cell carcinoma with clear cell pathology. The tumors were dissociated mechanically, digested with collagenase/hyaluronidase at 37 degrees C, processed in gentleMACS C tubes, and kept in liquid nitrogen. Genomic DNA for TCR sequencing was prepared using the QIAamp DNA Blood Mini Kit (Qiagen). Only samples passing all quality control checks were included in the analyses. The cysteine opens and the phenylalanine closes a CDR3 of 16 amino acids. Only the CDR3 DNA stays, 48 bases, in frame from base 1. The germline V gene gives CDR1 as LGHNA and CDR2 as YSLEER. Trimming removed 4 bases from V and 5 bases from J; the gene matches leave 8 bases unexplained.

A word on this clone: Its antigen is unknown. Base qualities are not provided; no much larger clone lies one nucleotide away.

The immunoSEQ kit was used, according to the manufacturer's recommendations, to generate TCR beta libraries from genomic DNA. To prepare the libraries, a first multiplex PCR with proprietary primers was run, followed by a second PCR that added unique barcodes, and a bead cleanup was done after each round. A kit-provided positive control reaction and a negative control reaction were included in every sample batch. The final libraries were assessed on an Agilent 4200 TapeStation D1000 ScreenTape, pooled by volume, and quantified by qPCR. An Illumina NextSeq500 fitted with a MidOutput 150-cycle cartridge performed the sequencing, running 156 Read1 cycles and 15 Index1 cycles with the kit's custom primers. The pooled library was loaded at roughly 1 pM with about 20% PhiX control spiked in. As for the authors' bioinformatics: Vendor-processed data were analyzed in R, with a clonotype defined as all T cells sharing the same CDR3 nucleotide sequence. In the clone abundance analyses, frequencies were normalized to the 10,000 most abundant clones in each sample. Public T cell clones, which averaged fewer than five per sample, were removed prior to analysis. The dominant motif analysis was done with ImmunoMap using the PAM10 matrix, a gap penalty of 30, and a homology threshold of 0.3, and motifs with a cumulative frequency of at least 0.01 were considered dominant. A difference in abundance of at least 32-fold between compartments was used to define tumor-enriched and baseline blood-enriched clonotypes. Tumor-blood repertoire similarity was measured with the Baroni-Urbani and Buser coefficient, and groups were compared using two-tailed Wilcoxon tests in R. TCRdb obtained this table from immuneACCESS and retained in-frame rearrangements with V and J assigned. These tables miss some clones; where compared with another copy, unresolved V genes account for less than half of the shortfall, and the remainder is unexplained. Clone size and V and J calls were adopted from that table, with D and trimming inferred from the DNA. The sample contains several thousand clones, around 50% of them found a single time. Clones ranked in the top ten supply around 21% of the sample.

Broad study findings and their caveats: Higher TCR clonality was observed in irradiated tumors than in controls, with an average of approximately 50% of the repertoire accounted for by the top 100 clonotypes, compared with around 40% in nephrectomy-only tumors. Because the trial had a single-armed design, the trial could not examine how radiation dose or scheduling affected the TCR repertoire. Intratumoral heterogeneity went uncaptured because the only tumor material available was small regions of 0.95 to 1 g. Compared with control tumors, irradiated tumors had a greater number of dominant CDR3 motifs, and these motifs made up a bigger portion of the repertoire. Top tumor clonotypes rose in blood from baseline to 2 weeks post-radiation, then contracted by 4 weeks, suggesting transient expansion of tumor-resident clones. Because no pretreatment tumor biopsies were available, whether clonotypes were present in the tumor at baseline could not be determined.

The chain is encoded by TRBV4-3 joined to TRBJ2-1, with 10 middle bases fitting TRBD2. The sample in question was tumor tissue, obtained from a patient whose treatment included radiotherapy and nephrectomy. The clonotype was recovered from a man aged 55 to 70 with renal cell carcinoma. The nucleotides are TGCGCCAGCAGCCGTGAAGCGGGAGGGGACCACAATGAGCAGTTCTTC. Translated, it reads CASSREAGGDHNEQFF.